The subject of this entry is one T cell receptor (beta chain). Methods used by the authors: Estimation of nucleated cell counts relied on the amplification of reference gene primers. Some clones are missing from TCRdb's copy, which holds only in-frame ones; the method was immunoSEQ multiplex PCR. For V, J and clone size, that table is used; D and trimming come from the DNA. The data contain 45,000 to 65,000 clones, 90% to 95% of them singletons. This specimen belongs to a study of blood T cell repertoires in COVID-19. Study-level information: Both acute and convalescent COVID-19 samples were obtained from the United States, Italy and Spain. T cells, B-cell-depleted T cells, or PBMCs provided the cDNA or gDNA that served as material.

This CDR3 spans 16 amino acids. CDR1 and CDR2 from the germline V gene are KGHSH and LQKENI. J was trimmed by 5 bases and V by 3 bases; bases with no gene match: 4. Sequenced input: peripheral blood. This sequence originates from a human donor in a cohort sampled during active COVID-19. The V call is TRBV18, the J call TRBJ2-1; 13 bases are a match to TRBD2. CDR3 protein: CASSPPGTSGNNEQFF. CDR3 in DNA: TGTGCCAGCTCACCCCCCGGGACTAGCGGGAACAATGAGCAGTTCTTC.